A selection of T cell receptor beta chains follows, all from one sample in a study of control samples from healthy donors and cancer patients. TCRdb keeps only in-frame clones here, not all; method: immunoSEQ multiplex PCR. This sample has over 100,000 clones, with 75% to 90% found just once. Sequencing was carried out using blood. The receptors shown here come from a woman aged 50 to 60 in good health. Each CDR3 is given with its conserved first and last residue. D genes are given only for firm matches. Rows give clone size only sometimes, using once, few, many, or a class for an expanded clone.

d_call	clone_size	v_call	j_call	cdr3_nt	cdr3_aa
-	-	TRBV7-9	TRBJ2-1	TGTGCCAGCAGCTTCACCGAGCAGTTCTTC	CASSFTEQFF
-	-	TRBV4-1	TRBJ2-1	TGCGCCAGCAGCTACGGGGGACTGCAGACCTACAATGAGCAGTTCTTC	CASSYGGLQTYNEQFF
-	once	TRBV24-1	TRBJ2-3	TGTGCCACCAGTGATGCCTCTAGCGTATCAGATACGCAGTATTTT	CATSDASSVSDTQYF
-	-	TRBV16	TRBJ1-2	TGTGCCAGCAGCCAATCCTATGGCAGACTCTATGGCTACACCTTC	CASSQSYGRLYGYTF
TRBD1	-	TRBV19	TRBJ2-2	TGTGCCAGTCCGTCCCGGGACAGGAATCCCGCGAACACCGGGGAGCTGTTTTTT	CASPSRDRNPANTGELFF
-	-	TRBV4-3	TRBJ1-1	TGCGCCAGCAGCCAAGATCTTGGAGCTGAAGCTTTCTTT	CASSQDLGAEAFF
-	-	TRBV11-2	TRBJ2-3	TGTGCCAGCAGCTCTCTTGTCGGCACAGATACGCAGTATTTT	CASSSLVGTDTQYF
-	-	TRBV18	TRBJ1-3	TGTGCCAGCTCACCACTCGTCCGTTCTGGAAACACCATATATTTT	CASSPLVRSGNTIYF
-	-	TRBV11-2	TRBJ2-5	TGTGCCAGCAGCTTATTTCGAGAGACCCAGTACTTC	CASSLFRETQYF
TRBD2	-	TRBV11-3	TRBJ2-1	TGTGCCAGCAGCGCTCGGACTAGCGGGGACGAGCAGTTCTTC	CASSARTSGDEQFF
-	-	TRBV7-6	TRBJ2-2	TGTGCCAGCAGCTTCCGTTCCCGGGAGCCCGACACCGGGGAGCTGTTTTTT	CASSFRSREPDTGELFF
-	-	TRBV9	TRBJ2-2	TGTGCCAGCAGCCCCCAGGCCGGGGAGCTGTTTTTT	CASSPQAGELFF
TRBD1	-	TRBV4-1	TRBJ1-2	TGCGCCAGCGGCGGGACAGGGGCCGCCCCTAACTATGGCTACACCTTC	CASGGTGAAPNYGYTF
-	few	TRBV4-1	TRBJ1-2	TGCGCCAGCAGCCCGAGACAGAGCTCTGGCTATGGCTACACCTTC	CASSPRQSSGYGYTF